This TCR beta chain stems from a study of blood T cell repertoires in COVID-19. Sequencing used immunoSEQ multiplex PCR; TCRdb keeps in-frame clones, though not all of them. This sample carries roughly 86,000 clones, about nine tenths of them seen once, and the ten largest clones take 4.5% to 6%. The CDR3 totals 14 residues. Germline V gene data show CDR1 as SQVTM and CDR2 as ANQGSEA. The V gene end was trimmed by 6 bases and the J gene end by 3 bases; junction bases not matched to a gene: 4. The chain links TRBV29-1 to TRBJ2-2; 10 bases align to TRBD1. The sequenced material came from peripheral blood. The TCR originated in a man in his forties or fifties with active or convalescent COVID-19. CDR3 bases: TGCAGCGTCCGACAGGGGGCGGACACCGGGGAGCTGTTTTTT. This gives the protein CSVRQGADTGELFF.